The subject of this entry is one T cell receptor (beta chain). Antigen: not known. The sample is drawn from a study of blood T cells in healthy people across ages. Overall study findings and caveats: PBMC samples, being unsorted, prevented any conclusive comparison of naive and antigen-experienced cells.

Peripheral blood samples of about 10 milliliters were drawn from each donor. They isolated at least 6.5 million PBMCs from each sample. Extractions gave at least 5 micrograms of total RNA per sample. Sample-barcoded 5' priming and a J-beta primer mix drove a second PCR of about 6 to 12 cycles. TCRdb passed the 5' RACE reads through MiXCR, listing each CDR3 protein once. The sample holds fewer than 800,000 distinct CDR3 sequences, 49% seen once. The V gene lost 4 bases and the J gene lost 2 bases, with 15 bases spanning the gap. Per the germline V gene, CDR1 is LGHNA and CDR2 is YNFKEQ. CDR3 length: 15 amino acids.

The clonotype originates from a woman aged 55-75 years in good health. The rearrangement uses TRBV4-2 and TRBJ2-7, with a weak D call TRBD2 (7 bases). The sample consisted of blood. The CDR3 DNA is TGTGCCAGCAGCCGAGGGGGGGGGTCGGCCTACGAGCAGTACTTC. Translation: CASSRGGGSAYEQYF.